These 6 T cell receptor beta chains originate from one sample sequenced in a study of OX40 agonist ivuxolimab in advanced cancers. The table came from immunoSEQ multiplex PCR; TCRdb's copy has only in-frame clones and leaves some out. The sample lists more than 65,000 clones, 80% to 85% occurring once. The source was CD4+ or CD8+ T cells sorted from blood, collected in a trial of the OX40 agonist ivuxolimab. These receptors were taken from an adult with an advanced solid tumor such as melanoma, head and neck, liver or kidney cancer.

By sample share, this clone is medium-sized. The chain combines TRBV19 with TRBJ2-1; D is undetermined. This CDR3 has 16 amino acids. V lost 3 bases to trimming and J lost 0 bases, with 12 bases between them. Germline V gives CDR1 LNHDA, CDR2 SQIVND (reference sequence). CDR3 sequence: CASSIRRHSSYNEQFF. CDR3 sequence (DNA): TGTGCCAGTAGTATTAGGCGGCATAGCTCCTACAATGAGCAGTTCTTC.

The CDR3 DNA follows: TGTGCCTGGAGTGTACGTGCAACCCTATCGTACGAGCAGTACTTC. This sequence encodes CAWSVRATLSYEQYF. The rearrangement uses TRBV30 and TRBJ2-5; D is uncertain. Judging by the DNA end, TRBJ2-7 fits better; the J call may be wrong. The CDR3 sequence is 15 residues long. Germline assignment: CDR1 GTSNPN and CDR2 SVGIG (reference sequence).

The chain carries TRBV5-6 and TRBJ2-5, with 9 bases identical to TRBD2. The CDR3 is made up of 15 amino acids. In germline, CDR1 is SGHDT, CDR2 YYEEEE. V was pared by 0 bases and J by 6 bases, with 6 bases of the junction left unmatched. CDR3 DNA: TGTGCCAGCAGCTTGGTGGCTAGCGGGGTAAAGACCCAGTACTTC. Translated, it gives CASSLVASGVKTQYF.

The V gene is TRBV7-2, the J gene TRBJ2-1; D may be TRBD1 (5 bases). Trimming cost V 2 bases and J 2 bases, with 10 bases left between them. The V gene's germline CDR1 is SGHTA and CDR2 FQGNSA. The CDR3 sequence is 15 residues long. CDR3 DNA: TGTGCCAGCAGCTTACCAGGGCGGACCTACAATGAGCAGTTCTTC. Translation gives CASSLPGRTYNEQFF. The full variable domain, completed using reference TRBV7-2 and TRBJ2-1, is GAGVSQSPSNKVTEKGKDVELRCDPISGHTALYWYRQSLGQGLEFLIYFQGNSAPDKSGLPSDRFSAERTGGSVSTLTIQRTQQEDSAVYLCASSLPGRTYNEQFFGPGTRLTVL.

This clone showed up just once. The CDR3 spells CASSPGTVGSASPLHF. The CDR3, as DNA: TGTGCCAGCAGTCCCGGGACAGTCGGCTCTGCTTCACCCCTCCACTTT. The J gene is TRBJ1-6, the V gene TRBV6-6, with TRBD1 identical over 7 bases. The V gene's germline CDR1 is MNHNY and CDR2 SVGAGI (reference sequence). With V trimmed by 5 bases and J by 9 bases, 13 bases remained unmatched. CDR3 size: 16 residues.

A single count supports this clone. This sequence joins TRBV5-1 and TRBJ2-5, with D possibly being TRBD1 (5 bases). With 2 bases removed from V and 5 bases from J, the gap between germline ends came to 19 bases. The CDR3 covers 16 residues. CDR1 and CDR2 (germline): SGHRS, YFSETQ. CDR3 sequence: CASSFAPLQGQETQYF. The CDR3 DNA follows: TGCGCCAGCAGCTTCGCCCCACTCCAGGGCCAGGAGACCCAGTACTTC.